The 19 T cell receptor beta chains in this list originate from one sample, sequenced in a study of cytomegalovirus exposure and HLA in healthy donors. This PCR relied on a set of 60 Vbeta primers and 13 Jbeta primers. Sequenced by immunoSEQ multiplex PCR; TCRdb stores in-frame clones only, minus some. This sample carries about 130,000 clones, 70% to 85% of them seen once, and the ten largest clones take about 2.5%. The specimen was PBMCs. Receptor source: a man in his fifties in good health and CMV-seronegative.

This clone was observed once. The rearrangement uses TRBV4-3 and TRBJ2-2; 11 nucleotides align to TRBD2. CDR3 length: 16 residues. Germline trimming cut 1 base from V and 7 bases from J; bases unmatched to any gene: 5. Germline V CDR1 and CDR2: LGHNA, YSLEER. In DNA, the CDR3 is TGCGCCAGCAGCCAAGTAGCGGGGGGGCTGAGCGGGGAGCTGTTTTTT. This codes for CASSQVAGGLSGELFF.

The chain uses TRBV7-2 and TRBJ1-1, with D uncertain. CDR3 length equals 15 residues. The germline V gene has CDR1 SGHTA and CDR2 FQGNSA. Trimming stripped 5 bases from V and 1 base from J, with 14 bases between. CDR3 sequence reads: CASSLTPAGNTEAFF. The CDR3 DNA is TGTGCCAGCAGCCTAACTCCAGCGGGGAACACTGAAGCTTTCTTT.

The CDR3 here is CASSIGQGLPDTQYF. For the CDR3, the DNA is TGTGCCAGTAGTATAGGACAGGGTTTGCCAGATACGCAGTATTTT. The chain recombines TRBV19 with TRBJ2-3; 7 bases fit TRBD1. CDR1 is LNHDA, CDR2 SQIVND, per germline (reference sequence). Losses at the gene ends were 1 base for V and 4 bases for J; bases not matched to a gene: 5. The CDR3 has 15 residues.

The V call is TRBV9, the J call TRBJ2-5; D perhaps matches TRBD2 (5 bases). Trimming took off 0 bases at V and 4 bases at J, with 13 bases between the two ends. Germline V gene data show CDR1 as SGDLS and CDR2 as YYNGEE. CDR3 length: 15 residues. CDR3 loop: CASSVGQVRGETQYF. CDR3 DNA: TGTGCCAGCAGCGTAGGCCAGGTCCGGGGAGAGACCCAGTACTTC.

V usage is TRBV18 and J usage is TRBJ2-6; D is unclear. The length of the CDR3 is 14 residues. V was shortened by 1 base and J by 9 bases, with 10 bases between the two germline ends. The V gene's germline CDR1 is KGHSH and CDR2 LQKENI. The CDR3 DNA follows: TGTGCCAGCTCACCACGAGGCACCGGCAACGTCCTGACTTTC. The encoded protein is CASSPRGTGNVLTF.

This clone was observed once. The chain links TRBV6-1 to TRBJ2-7, with 9 bases that match TRBD1. V lost 2 bases to trimming and J lost 5 bases; unmatched junction nucleotides: 7. Germline lookup yields CDR1 MNHNS and CDR2 SASEGT. This CDR3 region has 15 residues. CDR3 DNA: TGTGCCAGCAGTGAACAATCGACAGGGGGAAACGAGCAGTACTTC. Its protein is CASSEQSTGGNEQYF.

J is TRBJ2-3 and V is TRBV7-8; 7 bases align to TRBD1. CDR1 SGHVS and CDR2 FQNEAQ come from the germline V gene. V shed 5 bases and J 11 bases; nucleotides not matched to a gene: 10. The CDR3 totals 13 residues. The CDR3 DNA sequence: TGTGCCAGCAGCCCGCAACGACAGGGTTGGCAGTATTTT. It specifies CASSPQRQGWQYF.

The J gene is TRBJ1-5, the V gene TRBV2, with D maybe TRBD1 (5 bases). The CDR3 runs to 14 residues. The V gene's germline CDR1 is SNHLY and CDR2 FYNNEI. Trimming removed 2 bases from V and 4 bases from J, with 9 bases in between. The CDR3 spells CASSEWGGNQPQHF. The CDR3 DNA reads as TGTGCCAGCAGTGAATGGGGGGGGAATCAGCCCCAGCATTTT.

The CDR3 reads CASSFPGRETQYF. The CDR3 nucleotides read TGTGCCAGCAGCTTTCCGGGAAGGGAGACCCAGTACTTC. The V and J genes are TRBV11-1 and TRBJ2-5, with a possible D match to TRBD2 (5 bases). V gave up 3 bases and J gave up 5 bases, with 10 bases separating them. Germline lookup yields CDR1 SGHAT and CDR2 FQDESV (reference sequence). This CDR3 spans 13 amino acids.

This clone was found a few times. At one end the junction does not follow the germline gene, possibly because of a read error. This chain joins TRBV5-1 and TRBJ2-2; weak D call: TRBD1 (6 bases). CDR1 and CDR2 from the germline V gene are SGHRS and YFSETQ. The length of the CDR3 is 15 residues. The CDR3 sequence is CVSSFPETGSGELFF. The CDR3 DNA reads TGCGTCAGCAGCTTCCCAGAGACAGGCAGCGGGGAGCTGTTTTTT.

This clone was detected a few times. V gene TRBV19 combines with J gene TRBJ1-6, with 9 bases fitting TRBD1. The CDR3 has 15 amino acids. Germline V lookup: CDR1 LNHDA, CDR2 SQIVND (reference sequence). Germline trimming cut 5 bases from V and 7 bases from J; bases unmatched to any gene: 6. The CDR3 loop is CASSLLTGGNSPLHF. Here the CDR3 DNA reads TGTGCCAGTAGTTTATTGACAGGGGGGAATTCACCCCTCCACTTT.

The chain carries TRBV29-1 and TRBJ2-7; TRBD1 matches 7 bases. Germline lookup yields CDR1 SQVTM and CDR2 ANQGSEA. V gave up 7 bases and J gave up 2 bases; unmatched junction bases: 5. The CDR3 is 12 amino acids. The CDR3 DNA follows: TGCAGCGCCTGGACAGGAGCCTACGAGCAGTACTTC. Translating gives CSAWTGAYEQYF.

CDR3 DNA: TGTGCCAGCAGTTACACTGAAGAGACCCAGTACTTC. Translation gives CASSYTEETQYF. The rearrangement joins TRBV6-6 to TRBJ2-5; no clear D. Germline values: CDR1 MNHNY, CDR2 SVGAGI (reference sequence). V gave up 2 bases and J gave up 3 bases, with 4 bases separating them. The CDR3 is 12 residues long.

V is TRBV2 and J is TRBJ2-5; 9 nucleotides match TRBD1. The DNA end is more similar to TRBJ2-7, so the J call may be wrong. CDR3 length: 13 residues. CDR1 is SNHLY and CDR2 is FYNNEI in the germline V gene. The CDR3 loop is CASRGTGLYEQYF. The DNA for the CDR3 is TGTGCCAGCAGGGGGACAGGGTTATACGAGCAGTACTTC.

The chain uses TRBV5-1 and TRBJ2-1; 9 nucleotides match TRBD2. CDR3 length: 15 amino acids. CDR1 and CDR2 (germline): SGHRS, YFSETQ. Trimming cost V 0 bases and J 4 bases; bases outside gene matches: 2. The CDR3 spells CASSLAAGGYNEQFF. For the CDR3, the DNA is TGCGCCAGCAGCTTGGCAGCGGGGGGTTACAATGAGCAGTTCTTC.

The V gene is TRBV7-2, the J gene TRBJ2-3, with D unresolved. Germline-derived CDR1 and CDR2 are SGHTA and FQGNSA. Deletions cut 1 base from V and 3 bases from J, with 8 bases between. The CDR3 extends over 14 amino acids. CDR3 in DNA: TGTGCCAGCAGCTTAGACTATGGAACAGATACGCAGTATTTT. It is translated as CASSLDYGTDTQYF.

This chain joins TRBV6-5 and TRBJ2-3; 8 bases are shared with TRBD2. The CDR3 extends over 16 amino acids. Trimming removed 0 bases from V and 1 base from J; junction bases left unmatched: 3. CDR1 and CDR2 from the germline V gene are MNHEY and SVGAGI. For the CDR3, the DNA is TGTGCCAGCAGTTACTCTGCGCGGGGGGGCACAGATACGCAGTATTTT. Amino acid sequence: CASSYSARGGTDTQYF.

The chain recombines TRBV23-1 with TRBJ2-2, with D unclear. TRBV23-1 is annotated as an ORF whose role is uncertain. Trimming removed 11 bases at V and 5 bases at J, with 15 bases between. This CDR3 region has 13 residues. The CDR3 coding sequence is TGCGCCCAAACGCGAGAAAATACCGGGGAGCTGTTTTTT. This gives the protein CAQTRENTGELFF.

CDR3 DNA: TGCGCCAGCAGCCTCCCTAGCGGGAGGGTCCCCGGGGAGCTGTTTTTT. Translating gives CASSLPSGRVPGELFF. The rearrangement joins TRBV5-1 to TRBJ2-2, with 12 nucleotides matching TRBD2. The J segment lost 6 bases and the V segment lost 4 bases, leaving 7 bases of the junction unmatched. The CDR3 has 16 amino acids. Germline values: CDR1 SGHRS, CDR2 YFSETQ.